A selection of T cell receptor beta chains follows, all from one sample in a study of blood T cell repertoires in COVID-19. The protocol was immunoSEQ multiplex PCR, while the TCRdb copy is restricted to in-frame clones and leaves out a portion. The sample lists under 150,000 clones, roughly nine tenths occurring once. Input material: peripheral blood. Receptors originate from a man aged 55-75 years with COVID-19, enrolled during active disease. The conserved cysteine and the conserved F or W are not part of the CDR3 here.

J gene,V gene,CDR3 protein
TRBJ2-3,TRBV10-3,AISEREETDTQY
TRBJ2-3,TRBV18,ASSELRADTQY
TRBJ1-2,TRBV14,ASSQDWAGRYYGYT
TRBJ2-7,TRBV10-3,AIQDVDEQY
TRBJ2-7,TRBV4-2,ASSQGVYESEQY
TRBJ1-6,TRBV19,ASSINSPGTGDNSPLH
TRBJ2-7,TRBV29-1,SVRTGGYEQY
TRBJ2-3,TRBV25-1,ASSEYSLNTQY
TRBJ1-5,TRBV7-2,ASSLEGGDQPQH
TRBJ1-1,TRBV28,ASSLKPGTGGPEAF
TRBJ1-2,TRBV11-1,ASSLAGTEWGYT
TRBJ1-2,TRBV10-3,AIRPSGNREDGYT
TRBJ2-5,TRBV18,ASSRGTTETQY
TRBJ2-1,TRBV6-5,ASSYGGFWDEQF
TRBJ2-1,TRBV6-2/TRBV6-3,ASSYPGGGRAWGNEQF
TRBJ2-2,TRBV7-8,ASSSTSGGPSGELF
TRBJ1-3,TRBV18,ASSGRGSSGNTIY
TRBJ2-2,TRBV9,ASSVSGTPNTGELF
TRBJ1-2,TRBV30,AWRKGLGGYT
TRBJ2-4,TRBV7-3,ASSPGLSGNIQY
TRBJ2-3,TRBV4-3,ASSQDWTGLTDTQY
TRBJ2-7,TRBV2,ASREGAGDYEQY
TRBJ1-5,TRBV7-8,ASSNRQGLRSNQPQH
TRBJ1-1,TRBV12-5,ASQGGTEAF
TRBJ2-3,TRBV19,ASSMEVGGLFIRDTQY
TRBJ2-1,TRBV10-3,ATGTSGSGEQF
TRBJ2-7,TRBV7-9,ASSDSGSLLPSYEQY
TRBJ1-4,TRBV6-5,ASTPTGHNEKLF
TRBJ1-4,TRBV24-1,ATSDLQEFSTNEKLF
TRBJ2-1,TRBV29-1,SVGRGGNEQF
TRBJ2-2,TRBV5-4,ASSLETGILTGELF
TRBJ1-1,TRBV5-1,ASSVLDTNTEAF
TRBJ2-3,TRBV9,ASSVRDYLGADTQY
TRBJ2-7,TRBV21-1,ASSKDKGLSYEQY
TRBJ1-1,TRBV20-1,SATENTEAF
TRBJ1-2,TRBV30,AWRVTGNYGYT
TRBJ2-5,TRBV4-3,ASSQVFSAGGQETQY
TRBJ1-1,TRBV28,ASRLNTEAF
TRBJ1-2,TRBV10-3,AISESVGAYYGYT
TRBJ1-5,TRBV5-1,ASSLAGGGGNQPQH
TRBJ2-7,TRBV2,ASNHPSGGIPYEQY